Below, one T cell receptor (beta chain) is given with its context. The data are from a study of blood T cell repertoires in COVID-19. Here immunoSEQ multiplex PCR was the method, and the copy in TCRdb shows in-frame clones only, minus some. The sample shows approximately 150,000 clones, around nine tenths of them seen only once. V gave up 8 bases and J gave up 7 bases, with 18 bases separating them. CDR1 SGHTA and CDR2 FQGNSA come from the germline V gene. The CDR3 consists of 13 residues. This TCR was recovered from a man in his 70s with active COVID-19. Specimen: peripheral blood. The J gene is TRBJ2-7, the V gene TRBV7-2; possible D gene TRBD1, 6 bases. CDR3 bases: TGTGCCAGCTCCCTCACACAAAGGGGGGAGCAGTACTTC. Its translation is CASSLTQRGEQYF.